These T cell receptor beta chains were read from a single sample in a study of shared clonotypes between healthy human individuals. Produced via immunoSEQ multiplex PCR; TCRdb's table is partial and in-frame only. The profile shows roughly 550,000 clones, around 95% of them singletons. Sequencing was performed on naive CD8+ T cells sorted from blood. The receptor source for this set is a woman younger than 45 in good health. Both conserved end residues are part of each CDR3. The order of the fields is clone size, V gene, D gene, J gene, CDR3 DNA, CDR3 protein. The D gene is left open where the match is weak. Clone size, where shown, is once, few, many, or a class for clones that have expanded.

>NA|TRBV5-1|TRBD1|TRBJ2-7
TGCGCCAGCAGCCAGCCCGACAGGGGCTTGGTCGAGCAGTACTTC
CASSQPDRGLVEQYF
>NA|TRBV6-1|TRBD1|TRBJ2-7
TGTGCCAGCAGTGCGACTTCGACAGGGGGGTACGAGCAGTACTTC
CASSATSTGGYEQYF
>NA|TRBV9|NA|TRBJ1-2
TGTGCCAGCAGCGTAGATGAGGGTGGCTACACCTTC
CASSVDEGGYTF
>once|TRBV15|NA|TRBJ1-2
TGTGCCACCAGCAGAGATTGGGGCGGGGCACAGGGCAAATATGGCTACACCTTC
CATSRDWGGAQGKYGYTF
>NA|TRBV5-1|TRBD2|TRBJ2-7
TGCGCCAGCAGCTTCGGGACTAGCGGGGGAGCCTACGAGCAGTACTTC
CASSFGTSGGAYEQYF
>NA|TRBV7-9|NA|TRBJ2-7
TGTGCCAGCAGCTCCACGGGCTACCGCGAGGCGCAGAACTTC
CASSSTGYREAQNF
>NA|TRBV28|NA|TRBJ2-7
TGTGCCAGCAGTTTAGGGCTGAGCTACGAGCAGTACTTC
CASSLGLSYEQYF
>few|TRBV10-1|NA|TRBJ2-7
TGCGCCAGCAGTGAAGACTACGAGCAGTACTTC
CASSEDYEQYF
>NA|TRBV5-6|NA|TRBJ2-2
TGTGCCAGCAGCGCGGGTTTTGGAAACACCGGGGAGCTGTTTTTT
CASSAGFGNTGELFF
>NA|TRBV9|TRBD1|TRBJ1-2
TGTGCCAGCAGCTATTCCGGGACAGGGGGCGGTGGCTACACCTTC
CASSYSGTGGGGYTF
>NA|TRBV7-8|TRBD1|TRBJ2-7
TGTGCCAGCAGCTTTCGGGACAGGGTCGGCTACGAGCAGTACTTC
CASSFRDRVGYEQYF
>NA|TRBV4-1|NA|TRBJ1-1
TGCGCCAGCAGCCACCTGGCTTTCGGAAGAAACACTGAAGCTTTCTTT
CASSHLAFGRNTEAFF
>NA|TRBV2|NA|TRBJ2-1
TGTGCCAGCAGTGAAAGGGCGGTGGATGAGCAGTTCTTC
CASSERAVDEQFF
>NA|TRBV5-4|TRBD1|TRBJ1-5
TGTGCCAGCAGCCCCGTAAGACAGGGGGCAGGTCAGCCCCAGCATTTT
CASSPVRQGAGQPQHF
>NA|TRBV28|NA|TRBJ1-4
TGTGCCAGCAGGGCCGTACAACCCAGGAATGAAAAACTGTTTTTT
CASRAVQPRNEKLFF
>NA|TRBV27|TRBD2|TRBJ2-1
TGTGCCAGCAGTTTTTCTAGCGGGAGTTTAAGGGAGCAGTTCTTC
CASSFSSGSLREQFF
>NA|TRBV5-1|NA|TRBJ1-1
TGCGCCAGCAGCTCCAGAGGGAACACTGAAGCTTTCTTT
CASSSRGNTEAFF
>once|TRBV4-1|TRBD1|TRBJ2-2
TGCGCCAGCAGTTACAGGGGGCCCGGGGAGCTGTTTTTT
CASSYRGPGELFF
>NA|TRBV7-9|TRBD1|TRBJ1-6
TGTGCCAGCAGCTTCAGCCAGGGGGGGAATTCACCCCTCCACTTT
CASSFSQGGNSPLHF
>NA|TRBV27|NA|TRBJ1-2
TGTGCCAGCACCTCCAGGTCCTCAGGGAAGGGTAACTATGGCTACACCTTC
CASTSRSSGKGNYGYTF
>NA|TRBV27|TRBD2|TRBJ2-1
TGTGCCAGCAGTTTCGGAGCGGGAGGGGCTAATGAGCAGTTCTTC
CASSFGAGGANEQFF
>once|TRBV7-9|TRBD1|TRBJ2-7
TGTGCCAGCAGCCCTACGGACAGGTATCACGAGCAGTACTTC
CASSPTDRYHEQYF
>NA|TRBV15|NA|TRBJ2-7
TGTGCCACCAGCAGAGGTGGGAATCCCTACGAGCAGTACTTC
CATSRGGNPYEQYF
>NA|TRBV6-1|NA|TRBJ2-7
TGTGCCAGCAGTGATCCGGGGAGCGACCCTTACGAGCAGTACTTC
CASSDPGSDPYEQYF
>NA|TRBV5-1|NA|TRBJ2-5
TGCGCCAGCAGCTTAGGGTTCGGTGCACAAGAGACCCAGTACTTC
CASSLGFGAQETQYF
>NA|TRBV18|NA|TRBJ2-1
TGTGCCAGCTCACCCCAGGACAGCTCCTACAATGAGCAGTTCTTC
CASSPQDSSYNEQFF
>NA|TRBV11-2|TRBD2|TRBJ2-3
TGTGCCAGCAGCTTAGGCGGGAGTGGGGCAGATACGCAGTATTTT
CASSLGGSGADTQYF
>once|TRBV7-9|NA|TRBJ2-5
TGTGCCAGCAGCTTAGCGCTAGGGGTTCTAGAGACCCAGTACTTC
CASSLALGVLETQYF
>NA|TRBV9|TRBD1|TRBJ1-4
TGTGCCAGCAGCGCCGGGACAGAAGGTGAAAAACTGTTTTTT
CASSAGTEGEKLFF
>NA|TRBV19|TRBD1|TRBJ1-1
TGTGCCAGTAGTACTACAGGGGTTTCGGTTACTGAAGCTTTCTTT
CASSTTGVSVTEAFF
>once|TRBV28|TRBD2|TRBJ2-3
TGTGCCAGCAGTTTGGGCCTAGCGGAGATCACAGATACGCAGTATTTT
CASSLGLAEITDTQYF
>NA|TRBV9|TRBD1|TRBJ1-6
TGTGCCAGCAGCGTAGGAGGGGGCAATAATTCACCCCTCCACTTT
CASSVGGGNNSPLHF
>NA|TRBV5-4|NA|TRBJ2-7
TGTGCCACCGGGGAGTATACGGGGTACGAGCAGTACTTC
CATGEYTGYEQYF
>NA|TRBV5-5|NA|TRBJ1-5
TGTGCCAGCAGCAAAGCGATGGGGGATAGCAATCAGCCCCAGCATTTT
CASSKAMGDSNQPQHF
>NA|TRBV7-9|TRBD1|TRBJ2-5
TGTGCCAGCAGCGACCTTGGAAGGGGGCGGTACCAAGAGACCCAGTACTTC
CASSDLGRGRYQETQYF
>NA|TRBV2|NA|TRBJ2-5
TGTGCCAGCAGTGAAGCGTCATTGGGGGAGCCAGAGACCCAGTACTTC
CASSEASLGEPETQYF
>NA|TRBV28|TRBD2|TRBJ2-7
TGTGCCAGCAATCAGGGACTAGCGGGTGCCTACGAGCAGTACTTC
CASNQGLAGAYEQYF
>NA|TRBV27|TRBD1|TRBJ2-7
TGTGCCAGCAGATACACCGGGACAGGTACCTACGAGCAGTACTTC
CASRYTGTGTYEQYF
>once|TRBV19|NA|TRBJ2-7
TGTGCCACCCGTCCCCTCGGAGGCTACGAGCAGTACTTC
CATRPLGGYEQYF
>NA|TRBV19|TRBD1|TRBJ1-1
TGTGCCAGTAGTGAAAGGACAGGGGGCGTCCGAGACACTGAAGCTTTCTTT
CASSERTGGVRDTEAFF
>NA|TRBV30|NA|TRBJ1-1
TGTGCCTGGAGTGTTGGGGAATTAAACACTGAAGCTTTCTTT
CAWSVGELNTEAFF
>NA|TRBV5-6|NA|TRBJ2-7
TGTGCCAGCAGCTTGTCACAGTACGAGCAGTACTTC
CASSLSQYEQYF
>once|TRBV5-1|TRBD1|TRBJ1-1
TGCGCCAGCAGCTTAAAGGACAGGGTTGTTACTGAAGCTTTCTTT
CASSLKDRVVTEAFF
>NA|TRBV28|NA|TRBJ2-7
TGTGCCAGCAGTTTACCCCGCAGGGGCCACGAGCAGTACTTC
CASSLPRRGHEQYF
>NA|TRBV7-9|NA|TRBJ2-3
TGTGCCAGCAGCTTAGCGGAGGGGAGGAAGGCGAGCACAGATACGCAGTATTTT
CASSLAEGRKASTDTQYF
>NA|TRBV13|TRBD1|TRBJ2-7
TGTGCCAGCAGCTTAGCCGCCGACAGGGGAGCCTCCTACGAGCAGTACTTC
CASSLAADRGASYEQYF
>NA|TRBV19|NA|TRBJ2-3
TGTGCCAGTAGTATAGGGGTTAGCCTCACAGATACGCAGTATTTT
CASSIGVSLTDTQYF
>NA|TRBV7-9|NA|TRBJ2-1
TGTGCCAGCAGCTTAGCGCTGGGCGGGGCGGCCTTCAATGAGCAGTTCTTC
CASSLALGGAAFNEQFF
>NA|TRBV28|TRBD2|TRBJ2-2
TGTGCCACCTCGGGGGGGAAGCGGGAGGGCTTGAACACCGGGGAGCTGTTTTTT
CATSGGKREGLNTGELFF
>NA|TRBV28|NA|TRBJ1-2
TGTGCCAGCAGTTATACCTCTAACTATGGCTACACCTTC
CASSYTSNYGYTF
>NA|TRBV27|TRBD2|TRBJ2-4
TGTGCCAGCAGTCTGGGGGGGATCCTAGGCAAAAACATTCAGTACTTC
CASSLGGILGKNIQYF
>NA|TRBV28|TRBD2|TRBJ2-4
TGTGCCAGCAGAGGACTAGCGGGAGCCTCCTTAGCCAAAAACATTCAGTACTTC
CASRGLAGASLAKNIQYF